This T cell receptor beta chain was captured in a study of T cell responses to AZD1222 COVID-19 vaccine. The method was immunoSEQ multiplex PCR; TCRdb's version includes in-frame clones alone and lacks a portion of them. The sample carries over 130,000 clones, over 90% recorded once. V dropped 1 base and J dropped 5 bases, with 2 bases sitting between them. CDR3 length: 12 residues. CDR1 is LGHDT, CDR2 YNNKEL, per germline (reference sequence). The specimen comprised peripheral blood, sampled 28 days after the second AZD1222 dose. This sequence joins TRBV3-1 (or the pseudogene TRBV3-2) and TRBJ2-2; D is unresolved. This receptor was obtained from an adult who received the AZD1222 COVID-19 vaccine. CDR3 sequence (DNA): TGTGCCAGCAGCCAAGTGACCGGGGAGCTGTTTTTT. Translation: CASSQVTGELFF.